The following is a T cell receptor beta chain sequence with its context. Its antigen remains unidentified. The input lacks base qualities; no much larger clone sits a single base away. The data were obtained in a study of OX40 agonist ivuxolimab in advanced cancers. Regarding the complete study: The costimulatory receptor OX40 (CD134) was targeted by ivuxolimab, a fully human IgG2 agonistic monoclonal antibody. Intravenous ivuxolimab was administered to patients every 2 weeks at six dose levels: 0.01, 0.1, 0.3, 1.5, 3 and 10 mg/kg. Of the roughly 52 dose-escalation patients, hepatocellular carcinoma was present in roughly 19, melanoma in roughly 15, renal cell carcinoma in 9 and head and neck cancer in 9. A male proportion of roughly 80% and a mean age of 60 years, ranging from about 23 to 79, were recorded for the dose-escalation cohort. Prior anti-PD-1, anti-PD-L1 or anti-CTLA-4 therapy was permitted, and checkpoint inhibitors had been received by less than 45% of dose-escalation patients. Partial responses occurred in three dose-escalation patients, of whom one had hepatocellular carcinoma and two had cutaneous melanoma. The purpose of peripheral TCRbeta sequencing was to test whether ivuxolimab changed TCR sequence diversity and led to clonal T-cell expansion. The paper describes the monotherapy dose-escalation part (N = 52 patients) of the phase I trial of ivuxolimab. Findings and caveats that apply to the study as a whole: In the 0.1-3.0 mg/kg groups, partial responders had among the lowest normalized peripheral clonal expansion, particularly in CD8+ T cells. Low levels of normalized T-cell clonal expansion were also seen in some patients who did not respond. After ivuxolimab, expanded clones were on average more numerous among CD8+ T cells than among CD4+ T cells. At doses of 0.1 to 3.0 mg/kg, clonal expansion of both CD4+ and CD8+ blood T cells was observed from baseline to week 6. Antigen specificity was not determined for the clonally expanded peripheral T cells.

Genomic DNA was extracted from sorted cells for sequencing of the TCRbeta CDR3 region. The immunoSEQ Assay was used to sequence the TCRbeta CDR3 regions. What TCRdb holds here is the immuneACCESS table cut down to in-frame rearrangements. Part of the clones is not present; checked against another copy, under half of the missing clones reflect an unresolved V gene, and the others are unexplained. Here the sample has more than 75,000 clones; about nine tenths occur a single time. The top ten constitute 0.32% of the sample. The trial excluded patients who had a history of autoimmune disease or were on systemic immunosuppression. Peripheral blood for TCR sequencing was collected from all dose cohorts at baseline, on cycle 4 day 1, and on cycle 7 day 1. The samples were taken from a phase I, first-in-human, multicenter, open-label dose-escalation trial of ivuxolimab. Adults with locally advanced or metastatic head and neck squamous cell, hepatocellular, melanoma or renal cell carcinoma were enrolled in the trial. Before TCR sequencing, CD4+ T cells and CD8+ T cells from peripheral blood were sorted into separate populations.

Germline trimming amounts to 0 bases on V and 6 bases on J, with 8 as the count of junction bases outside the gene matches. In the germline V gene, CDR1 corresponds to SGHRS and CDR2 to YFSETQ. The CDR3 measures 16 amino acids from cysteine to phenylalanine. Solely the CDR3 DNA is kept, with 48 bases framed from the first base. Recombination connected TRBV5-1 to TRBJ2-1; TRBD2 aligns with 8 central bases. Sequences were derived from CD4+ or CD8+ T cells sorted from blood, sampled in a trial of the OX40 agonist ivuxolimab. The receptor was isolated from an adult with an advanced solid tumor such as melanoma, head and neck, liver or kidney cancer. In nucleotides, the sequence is TGCGCCAGCAGCTTGGGACCTGGCGGGGGGTTCAATGAGCAGTTCTTC. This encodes CASSLGPGGGFNEQFF.